The 16 T cell receptor beta chains listed next were all sequenced from one sample in a study of PD-1 blockade in classical Hodgkin lymphoma. No patient escaped relapse after autologous stem cell transplantation, and brentuximab vedotin exposure varied. From thawed PBMCs, CD4+ T cells were purified using magnetic negative selection. TCRdb's table, derived via immunoSEQ multiplex PCR, lists solely in-frame clones and lacks some. This table holds 10,000 to 15,000 clones, under 90% found once. The specimen was CD4+ T cells from blood, collected at baseline. Receptors were obtained from a human donor with classical Hodgkin lymphoma.

This CDR3 is CATSGSNYGYTF. CDR3 nucleotides: TGTGCCACCAGCGGCAGTAACTATGGCTACACCTTC. The chain couples TRBV15 to TRBJ1-2, with D unclear. The ends were cut back, 5 bases at V and 1 base at J, with 5 bases in the middle. Per the germline V gene, CDR1 is LNHNV and CDR2 is YYDKDF (reference sequence). This CDR3 has 12 residues.

The chain carries TRBV6-1 and TRBJ2-7; the match to TRBD1 covers 8 bases. Looked up from germline, CDR1 is MNHNS and CDR2 is SASEGT. The CDR3 sequence is 17 residues long. Trimming removed 3 bases from V and 6 bases from J; junction bases left unmatched: 16. CDR3 sequence (DNA): TGTGCCAGCAGTGATCTCCCTGGGCCCACAGGGGGGACCGAGCAGTACTTC. It specifies CASSDLPGPTGGTEQYF.

This chain uses TRBV7-2 with TRBJ2-7, with 8 bases that match TRBD1. Germline V gene sequence: CDR1 SGHTA, CDR2 FQGNSA. J gave up 1 base and V 3 bases, and 2 bases lay outside the gene matches. This CDR3 has 14 residues. CDR3 sequence reads: CASSFWTGSYEQYF. The CDR3 DNA reads TGTGCCAGCAGCTTCTGGACAGGGTCCTACGAGCAGTACTTC.

The chain has TRBV27 and TRBJ2-1; the D gene could be TRBD1 or TRBD2 (6 bases each). V dropped 7 bases and J dropped 5 bases, with 15 bases sitting between them. Per the germline V gene, CDR1 is MNHEY and CDR2 is SMNVEV (reference sequence). This CDR3 comprises 14 residues. The CDR3 protein is CASKGGVKDNEQFF. The CDR3 bases are TGTGCCAGCAAGGGGGGCGTGAAGGACAATGAGCAGTTCTTC.

The chain has TRBV7-8 and TRBJ2-1; 10 positions match TRBD2. The CDR3 sequence is 16 residues long. Germline V lookup: CDR1 SGHVS, CDR2 FQNEAQ. Unmatched junction bases numbered 11, after V lost 5 bases and J lost 7 bases. The CDR3 region has the DNA TGTGCCAGCAGCCTGATGGGAGCGGGGGGGTCAAATGAGCAGTTCTTC. As protein: CASSLMGAGGSNEQFF.

This sequence joins TRBV7-2 and TRBJ2-1; 7 bases agree with TRBD2. V was clipped by 4 bases and J by 7 bases; unmatched bases: 7. The CDR3 is made up of 14 amino acids. Per germline, CDR1 SGHTA and CDR2 FQGNSA. The DNA of the CDR3 is TGTGCCAGCAGCTCATTCGGGACTAAAAATGAGCAGTTCTTC. It yields the protein CASSSFGTKNEQFF.

In its sample, this clone was seen a few times. The chain links TRBV28 to TRBJ1-5; 7 bases line up with TRBD1. The CDR3 loop spans 15 amino acids. The junction had 9 bases not matched to a gene; V was cut back by 6 bases and J by 4 bases. Germline assignment: CDR1 MDHEN and CDR2 SYDVKM. The CDR3 here is CASSRGTAFNQPQHF. The CDR3 DNA is TGTGCCAGCAGCAGAGGGACAGCCTTTAATCAGCCCCAGCATTTT.

The chain joins TRBV2 to TRBJ2-5, with 14 bases identical to TRBD2. CDR1 is SNHLY, CDR2 FYNNEI, per germline. The CDR3 is made up of 15 amino acids. Losses at the gene ends were 4 bases for V and 4 bases for J; bases not matched to a gene: 2. CDR3 in DNA: TGTGCCAGCAGTGTTGGACTAGCGGGGGGAGAGACCCAGTACTTC. It is translated as CASSVGLAGGETQYF.

The CDR3 sequence is CASSLVQGFKLFF. CDR3 DNA: TGTGCCAGCAGCTTGGTTCAGGGGTTCAAGCTGTTCTTC. The gene calls are TRBV5-6 and TRBJ2-1; D perhaps matches TRBD1 (6 bases). This CDR3 region has 13 residues. Germline assignment: CDR1 SGHDT and CDR2 YYEEEE. Between the trimmed V and J ends, which lost 0 bases and 15 bases, there was a span of 16 bases.

The chain uses TRBV9 and TRBJ2-2; 9 bases match TRBD1. J gave up 4 bases and V 0 bases, and 4 bases lay outside the gene matches. Germline CDR1 is SGDLS and CDR2 is YYNGEE. This CDR3 has 16 residues. CDR3 nucleotide sequence: TGTGCCAGCAGCGTAGCTACAGGGGGCGGCACCGGGGAGCTGTTTTTT. Its protein product is CASSVATGGGTGELFF.

The rearrangement links TRBV10-1 to TRBJ2-7; D is ambiguous. This CDR3 has 15 amino acids. The V and J ends lost 4 bases and 4 bases respectively, with 17 bases between them. The germline V gene encodes CDR1 WNHNN and CDR2 SYGVQD (reference sequence). The DNA for the CDR3 is TGCGCCAGCAGTGGATCCCGCGAAAACCGGTACGAGCAGTACTTC. Translating gives CASSGSRENRYEQYF.

This clone was observed once. V gene TRBV25-1 combines with J gene TRBJ2-4; 7 positions match TRBD1. The CDR3 has 14 residues. In germline, CDR1 is MGHDK, CDR2 SYGVNS. Trimming cost V 1 base and J 12 bases; bases outside gene matches: 9. Written as DNA, the CDR3 is TGTGCCAGCAGTGAATCGGACAGGTCAACGGATCAGTACTTC. This gives the protein CASSESDRSTDQYF.

This clone was observed once. The rearrangement uses TRBV10-3 and TRBJ2-3; D unresolved. This CDR3 is built from 14 residues. Per germline, CDR1 ENHRY and CDR2 SYGVKD. V gave up 1 base and J gave up 0 bases, with 5 bases separating them. This CDR3 reads CAISEFTSTDTQYF. The DNA of the CDR3 is TGTGCCATCAGTGAGTTCACTAGCACAGATACGCAGTATTTT.

The chain uses TRBV27 and TRBJ2-7, with 8 bases that match TRBD1. The CDR3 is 13 amino acids. Germline loops: CDR1 MNHEY, CDR2 SMNVEV (reference sequence). The ends lost 6 bases at V and 4 bases at J; junction bases unmatched: 5. The CDR3 nucleotides read TGTGCCAGCAGCGCCAGGGGGCTTTACGAGCAGTACTTC. It translates to CASSARGLYEQYF.

V gene TRBV4-1 combines with J gene TRBJ1-2; 10 nucleotides align to TRBD1. V gave up 0 bases and J gave up 8 bases; unmatched junction bases: 3. Germline assignment: CDR1 MGHRA and CDR2 YSYEKL. The CDR3 runs to 14 residues. CDR3 in DNA: TGCGCCAGCAGCCAAGAGACAGGGGGCAGGGGCTACACCTTC. This codes for CASSQETGGRGYTF.

J is TRBJ2-3 and V is TRBV19; D remains unclear. CDR3 length: 12 residues. Trimming removed 3 bases from V and 6 bases from J, with 7 bases in between. In germline, CDR1 is LNHDA, CDR2 SQIVND (reference sequence). The CDR3 coding sequence is TGTGCCAGTAGTATCAGTGAGGATACGCAGTATTTT. This gives the protein CASSISEDTQYF.